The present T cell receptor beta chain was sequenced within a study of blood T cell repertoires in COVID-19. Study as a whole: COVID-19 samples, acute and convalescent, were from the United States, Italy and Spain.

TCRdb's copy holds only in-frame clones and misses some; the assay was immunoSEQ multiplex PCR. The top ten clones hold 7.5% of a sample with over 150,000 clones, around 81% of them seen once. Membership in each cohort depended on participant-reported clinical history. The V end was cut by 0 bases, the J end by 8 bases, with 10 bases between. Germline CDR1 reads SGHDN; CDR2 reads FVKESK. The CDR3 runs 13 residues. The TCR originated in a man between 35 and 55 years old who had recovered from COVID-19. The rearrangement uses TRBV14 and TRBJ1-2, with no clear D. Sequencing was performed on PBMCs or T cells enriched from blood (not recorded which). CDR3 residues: CASSQELRGGYTF. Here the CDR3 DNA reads TGTGCCAGCAGCCAAGAATTGAGAGGAGGCTACACCTTC.